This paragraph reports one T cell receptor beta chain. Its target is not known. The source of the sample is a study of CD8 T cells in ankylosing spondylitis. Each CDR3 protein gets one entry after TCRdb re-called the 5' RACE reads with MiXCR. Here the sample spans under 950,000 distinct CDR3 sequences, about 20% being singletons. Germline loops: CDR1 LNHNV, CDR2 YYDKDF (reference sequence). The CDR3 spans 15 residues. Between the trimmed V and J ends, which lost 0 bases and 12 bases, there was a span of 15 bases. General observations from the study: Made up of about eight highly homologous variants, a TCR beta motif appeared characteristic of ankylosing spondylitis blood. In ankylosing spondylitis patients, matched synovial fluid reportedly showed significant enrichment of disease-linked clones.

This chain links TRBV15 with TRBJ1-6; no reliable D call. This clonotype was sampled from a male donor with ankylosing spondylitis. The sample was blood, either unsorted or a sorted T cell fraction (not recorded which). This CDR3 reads CATSRDASGAEPLHF. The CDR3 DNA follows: TGTGCCACCAGCAGAGATGCCTCTGGCGCAGAACCCCTCCACTTT.